These 10 T cell receptor beta chains came from one sample sequenced in a study of CD8+ T cells in alopecia areata. Extracted RNA was reverse transcribed into cDNA, the sequencing template. Libraries were prepared by immunoSEQ multiplex PCR; TCRdb keeps only in-frame clonotypes and omits some of them. The sample has some 98,000 clones; around 60% are singletons. Specified treatment: oral pan-JAK inhibitor, 5-10 mg twice daily. The specimen comprised CD8+ T cells sorted from blood, sampled at week 4, from a patient treated with tofacitinib. Receptor source: a human donor with alopecia areata.

This chain connects TRBV13 to TRBJ1-2; 7 nucleotides agree with TRBD1. This CDR3 contains 16 residues. Germline CDR1 is PRHDT and CDR2 is FYEKMQ (reference sequence). Losses at the gene ends were 5 bases for V and 4 bases for J; bases not matched to a gene: 13. For the CDR3, the DNA is TGTGCCAGCAGCCCCGCCACAGGGGAACTGGTCTATGGCTACACCTTC. Translating it yields CASSPATGELVYGYTF. The variable domain in full, completed from reference TRBV13 and TRBJ1-2, reads AAGVIQSPRHLIKEKRETATLKCYPIPRHDTVYWYQQGPGQDPQFLISFYEKMQSDKGSIPDRFSAQQFSDYHSELNMSSLELGDSALYFCASSPATGELVYGYTFGSGTRLTVV.

The CDR3 DNA is TGTGCCAGCAGCTTTAGCGGGGCCGCCTACGAGCAGTACTTC. This sequence encodes CASSFSGAAYEQYF. V gene TRBV27 combines with J gene TRBJ2-7, with 8 bases that match TRBD2. Germline CDR1 MNHEY, CDR2 SMNVEV (reference sequence). V was pared by 6 bases and J by 2 bases, with 6 bases of the junction left unmatched. The CDR3 consists of 14 residues.

This clone was seen only a few times. The V call is TRBV5-1, the J call TRBJ2-7; 12 bases match TRBD2. Germline V gene sequence: CDR1 SGHRS, CDR2 YFSETQ. Germline trimming cut 4 bases from V and 3 bases from J; bases unmatched to any gene: 5. CDR3 length: 15 amino acids. CDR3 coding DNA: TGCGCCAGCAGCGTGACTAGCGGGAGCGGCTACGAGCAGTACTTC. This codes for CASSVTSGSGYEQYF.

This clone was recorded a few times. The V call is TRBV27, the J call TRBJ2-2; D gene ambiguous. The CDR3 covers 13 residues. Germline CDR1 is MNHEY and CDR2 is SMNVEV (reference sequence). V lost 3 bases, J lost 6 bases, and 8 bases lay in between. The CDR3 DNA reads as TGTGCCAGCAGTTTTAATTCAGCCGGGGAGCTGTTTTTT. Translating it yields CASSFNSAGELFF.

This chain links TRBV7-3 with TRBJ2-5; maybe TRBD2 (6 bases). Trimming removed 5 bases at V and 2 bases at J, with 12 bases between. Looked up from germline, CDR1 is SGHTA and CDR2 is FQGTGA. CDR3 size: 14 residues. The CDR3 bases are TGTGCCAGCAGCACGTTAGCGGCACAAGAGACCCAGTACTTC. Translated: CASSTLAAQETQYF.

The rearrangement links TRBV5-1 to TRBJ2-5, with D uncertain. V lost 2 bases to trimming and J lost 2 bases, with 7 bases between them. This CDR3 is built from 13 residues. Looked up from germline, CDR1 is SGHRS and CDR2 is YFSETQ. The CDR3 DNA follows: TGCGCCAGCAGCTTAGAGGAACAAGAGACCCAGTACTTC. Translated: CASSLEEQETQYF.

V gene TRBV7-8 combines with J gene TRBJ2-7; D remains ambiguous. Trimming removed 7 bases from V and 4 bases from J, with 14 bases in between. CDR3 length equals 13 residues. In germline, CDR1 is SGHVS, CDR2 FQNEAQ. CDR3 DNA sequence: TGTGCCAGCACCCCGCCGGCGGTGTACGAGCAGTACTTC. Translating gives CASTPPAVYEQYF. Looking up the rest from reference TRBV7-8 and TRBJ2-7 gives the full variable domain: GAGVSQSPRYKVAKRGQDVALRCDPISGHVSLFWYQQALGQGPEFLTYFQNEAQLDKSGLPSDRFFAERPEGSVSTLKIQRTQQEDSAVYLCASTPPAVYEQYFGPGTRLTVT.

This chain joins TRBV30 and TRBJ2-7; possibly TRBD1 for D (7 bases). Trimming left V 2 bases short and J 6 bases short, with 14 bases between. This CDR3 contains 13 residues. Per germline, CDR1 GTSNPN and CDR2 SVGIG (reference sequence). The CDR3 region has the DNA TGTGCCTGGAGTAGAGCAGGGGGAGGCGAGCAGTACTTC. The encoded protein is CAWSRAGGGEQYF. The complete variable domain, with remaining parts taken from reference TRBV30 and TRBJ2-7, reads SQTIHQWPATLVQPVGSPLSLECTVEGTSNPNLYWYRQAAGRGLQLLFYSVGIGQISSEVPQNLSASRPQDRQFILSSKKLLLSDSGFYLCAWSRAGGGEQYFGPGTRLTVT.

The chain recombines TRBV7-9 with TRBJ1-1, with 8 bases matching TRBD1. J gave up 2 bases and V 5 bases, and 4 bases lay outside the gene matches. The CDR3 consists of 14 residues. Germline CDR1 reads SEHNR; CDR2 reads FQNEAQ (reference sequence). CDR3 nucleotide sequence: TGTGCCAGCAGCGGGGGACAGGCTAACACTGAAGCTTTCTTT. As protein: CASSGGQANTEAFF.

This clone has a handful of counts. The J gene is TRBJ2-1, the V gene TRBV7-9; D not certain. Germline loops: CDR1 SEHNR, CDR2 FQNEAQ (reference sequence). The CDR3 consists of 13 residues. V lost 3 bases, J lost 7 bases, and 10 bases lay in between. The CDR3 DNA reads TGTGCCAGCAGCTTGGTGGGCCAGAATGAGCAGTTCTTC. Protein: CASSLVGQNEQFF.